The entry below gives a single T cell receptor (beta chain) sequence along with its context. This sample stems from a study of T cells in Graves' hyperthyroidism and ophthalmopathy. The investigators amplified TCR beta CDR3 regions from RNA transcripts. A first-round RT-PCR of the TCR CDR3 used the HTBI primer set. TCRdb reprocessed the multiplex PCR reads via MiXCR and lists one record per CDR3 protein. The data show about 290,000 distinct CDR3 sequences, approximately 14% seen once. The CDR3 covers 14 residues. V was cut by 3 bases and J by 10 bases, with 18 bases left in between. Germline V lookup: CDR1 SNHLY, CDR2 FYNNEI.

The V call is TRBV2, the J call TRBJ1-1; perhaps TRBD1 as D (5 bases). The TCR originated in a woman aged 40 to 50 with Graves' hyperthyroidism. The material sequenced was blood. The CDR3 loop reads CASSDGTTLPRAFF. Here the CDR3 DNA reads TGTGCCAGCAGTGACGGGACTACCCTTCCCAGAGCTTTCTTT.